Reported below is one T cell receptor beta chain. The age range of participants was 18 to 89 years, with residence in under 25 US areas. In assigning cohorts, the study relied on participant-reported clinical history. Participants in the exposed group had met a COVID-19 case in the 2 weeks before joining the study. In the original processing: Reference gene primer amplification gave nucleated cell count estimates. TCRdb's table, derived via immunoSEQ multiplex PCR, lists solely in-frame clones and lacks some. V, J and clone size were drawn from that table, and D and trimming were deduced from the DNA. The repertoire holds approximately 270,000 clones, with approximately 90% as singletons. The record originates from a study of blood T cell repertoires in COVID-19. The receptor comes from a man aged 35 to 55 who had been exposed to COVID-19. Sample: PBMCs or T cells enriched from blood (not recorded which).

The CDR3 DNA follows: TGTGCCAGCAGTTACGGATCCGGCGGGAGTACTGACGAGCAGTACTTC. It translates to CASSYGSGGSTDEQYF. The rearrangement links TRBV6-2 or TRBV6-3 to TRBJ2-7; 7 bases agree with TRBD2. The CDR3 is 16 residues long. Germline V gene data show CDR1 as MNHEY and CDR2 as SVGEGT. The V and J ends lost 2 bases and 5 bases, in that order; junction bases with no gene match: 12.